This T cell receptor beta chain was retrieved from a study of blood T cell repertoires in COVID-19. Study-level background: PBMCs, B-cell-depleted T cells, or T cells provided the cDNA or gDNA that made up the material.

A remark on this clone: Other DNA sequences in the same sample also yield this CDR3.

Repertoires were generated with immunoSEQ multiplex PCR, while TCRdb's copy carries only in-frame clones and drops some. The table records almost 30,000 clones, 80% to 90% of them present only once. V gave up 3 bases and J gave up 5 bases; unmatched junction bases: 0. CDR1 is LGHNA, CDR2 YNFKEQ, per germline. This CDR3 is 13 amino acids long. The chain combines TRBV4-2 with TRBJ2-5; 10 bases are shared with TRBD1. This sequence originates from a human donor in a cohort sampled during active COVID-19. Sequencing was done on a sample of peripheral blood. The CDR3 loop reads CASSQDRGETQYF. CDR3 coding DNA: TGTGCCAGCAGCCAGGACAGGGGGGAGACCCAGTACTTC.